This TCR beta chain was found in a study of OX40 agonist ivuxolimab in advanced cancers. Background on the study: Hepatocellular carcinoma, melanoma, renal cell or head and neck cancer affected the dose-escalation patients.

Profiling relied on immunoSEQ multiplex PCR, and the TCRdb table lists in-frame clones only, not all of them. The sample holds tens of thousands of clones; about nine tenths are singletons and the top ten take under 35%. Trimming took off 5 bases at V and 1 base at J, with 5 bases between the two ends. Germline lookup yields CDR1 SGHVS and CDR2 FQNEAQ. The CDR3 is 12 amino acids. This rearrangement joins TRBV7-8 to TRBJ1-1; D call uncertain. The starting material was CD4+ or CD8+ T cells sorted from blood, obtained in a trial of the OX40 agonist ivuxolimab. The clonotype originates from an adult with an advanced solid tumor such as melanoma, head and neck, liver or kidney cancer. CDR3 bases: TGTGCCAGCAGCAACGCGAACACTGAAGCTTTCTTT. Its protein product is CASSNANTEAFF.